This T cell receptor beta chain was obtained from a study of blood T cell repertoires in COVID-19. On the study more broadly: Sites across the United States, Italy and Spain contributed samples from acute and convalescent COVID-19.

Seattle researchers signed up patients amid active infection and tracked them longitudinally. The method was immunoSEQ multiplex PCR; TCRdb's version includes in-frame clones alone and lacks a portion of them. The sample lists 150,000 to 250,000 clones, 75% to 85% seen once, with roughly 5.7% in the top ten. The V and J ends lost 2 bases and 3 bases respectively, with 8 bases between them. Germline-derived CDR1 and CDR2 are MNHNS and SASEGT. CDR3 size: 13 residues. The origin of this receptor is a woman aged 35 to 49 with COVID-19, enrolled during active disease. This chain joins TRBV6-1 and TRBJ2-7, with a weak D call TRBD1 (6 bases). The sequenced material came from peripheral blood. The CDR3 DNA follows: TGTGCCAGCAGTGAATTACAGGGCTACGAGCAGTACTTC. Protein: CASSELQGYEQYF.